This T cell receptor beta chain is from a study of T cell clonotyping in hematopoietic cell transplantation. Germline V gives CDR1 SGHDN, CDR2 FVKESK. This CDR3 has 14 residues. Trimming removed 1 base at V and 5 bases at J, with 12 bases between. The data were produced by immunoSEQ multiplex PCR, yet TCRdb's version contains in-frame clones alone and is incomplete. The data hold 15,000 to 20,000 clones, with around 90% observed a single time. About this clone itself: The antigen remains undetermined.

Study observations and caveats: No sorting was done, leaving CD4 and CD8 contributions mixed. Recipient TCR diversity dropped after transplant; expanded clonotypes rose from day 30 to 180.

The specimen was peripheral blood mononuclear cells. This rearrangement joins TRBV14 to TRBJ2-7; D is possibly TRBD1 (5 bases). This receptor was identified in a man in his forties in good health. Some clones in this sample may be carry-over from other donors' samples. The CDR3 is CASSQVRQFHEQYF. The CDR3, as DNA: TGTGCCAGCAGCCAAGTAAGACAGTTCCACGAGCAGTACTTC.